Listed here are 4 T cell receptor beta chains from one sample, sequenced in a study of cytomegalovirus exposure and HLA in healthy donors. Researchers ran the PCR with 60 Vbeta and 13 Jbeta primers. Data came from immunoSEQ multiplex PCR; TCRdb stores just in-frame clones and leaves some out. The sample shows some 77,000 clones, 79% of them seen only once. Input material: PBMCs. The receptors shown here come from a man aged 25-40 years in good health and CMV-seronegative.

This clone has only one observation. V usage is TRBV5-1 and J usage is TRBJ1-4, with D perhaps matching TRBD1 (5 bases). This CDR3 comprises 15 residues. V lost 0 bases, J lost 4 bases, and 10 bases lay in between. The germline CDR1 and CDR2 sequences are SGHRS and YFSETQ. CDR3 loop: CASSLGGGFNEKLFF. The CDR3 DNA follows: TGCGCCAGCAGCTTGGGCGGGGGATTTAATGAAAAACTGTTTTTT.

This chain joins TRBV27 and TRBJ2-1; D perhaps matches TRBD2 (5 bases). CDR1 MNHEY and CDR2 SMNVEV come from the germline V gene (reference sequence). The CDR3 contains 13 residues. The V end was cut by 6 bases, the J end by 9 bases, with 15 bases between. CDR3 nucleotide sequence: TGTGCCAGCAGCCTAACTAGGGAGCGTGAGCAGTTCTTC. Its translation is CASSLTREREQFF.

This rearrangement joins TRBV5-6 to TRBJ2-1; D is perhaps TRBD1 (5 bases). Trimming removed 8 bases at V and 9 bases at J, with 21 bases between. CDR1 is SGHDT, CDR2 YYEEEE, per germline. The CDR3 contains 14 residues. The chain's CDR3 is CASVKGQVRGEQFF. The CDR3 DNA is TGTGCCAGTGTAAAGGGCCAGGTAAGGGGTGAGCAGTTCTTC.

With regard to this clone: At one boundary the junction diverges from the germline segment, which might be a read error. The chain combines TRBV7-2 with TRBJ2-7; D uncertain. The CDR3 totals 15 residues. The V gene's germline CDR1 is SGHTA and CDR2 FQGNSA. The CDR3 DNA is TGTGCCAGCAGCTATACAACCTTAGCCTCCCACGAGCAGTACTTC. It specifies CASSYTTLASHEQYF.